This passage covers 13 T cell receptor beta chains from one sample sequenced in a study of CD8+CD57+ T cells in acquired aplastic anemia. Patients chosen for sequencing had CD8+CD57+ cells that had expanded, as shown by flow cytometry. According to the study, genomic DNA was the template for TCR beta VDJ and CDR3 profiling. TCRdb reanalysed the reads using MiXCR and keeps one entry per CDR3 protein. This table has more than 200,000 distinct CDR3 sequences, about half appearing once. Sequencing was performed on sorted CD4+, CD8+, or CD8+CD57+ T cells (not recorded which) from PBMCs. These receptors were obtained from a human donor with aplastic anemia.

At least ten counts were recorded for this clonotype. CDR3 nucleotides: TGTGCCAGCAGTCCCCGGGGACAGGGGACGGAGACCCAGTACTTC. This translates into CASSPRGQGTETQYF. J is TRBJ2-5 and V is TRBV28; TRBD1 matches 10 bases. CDR1 and CDR2 from the germline V gene are MDHEN and SYDVKM. This CDR3 comprises 15 residues. V was clipped by 5 bases and J by 5 bases; unmatched bases: 8. The entire variable domain, with the rest obtained from reference TRBV28 and TRBJ2-5, is as follows: DVKVTQSSRYLVKRTGEKVFLECVQDMDHENMFWYRQDPGLGLRLIYFSYDVKMKEKGDIPEGYSVSREKKERFSLILESASTNQTSMYLCASSPRGQGTETQYFGPGTRLLVL.

This chain uses TRBV9 with TRBJ1-2, with 7 bases that match TRBD1. V lost 4 bases to trimming and J lost 2 bases; unmatched junction nucleotides: 8. Germline V CDR1 and CDR2: SGDLS, YYNGEE. This CDR3 comprises 15 residues. The CDR3 spells CASSPAGQTNYGYTF. The CDR3 coding sequence is TGTGCCAGCAGCCCCGCGGGACAGACGAACTATGGCTACACCTTC.

This clonotype was picked up many times. The chain couples TRBV14 to TRBJ1-2; D is possibly TRBD1 (6 bases). The CDR3 contains 15 residues. The V end was cut by 1 base, the J end by 4 bases, with 13 bases between. Germline V lookup: CDR1 SGHDN, CDR2 FVKESK. Here the CDR3 DNA reads TGTGCCAGCAGCCAAGGCCTCGGGGGGGCCTATGGCTACACCTTC. Its translation: CASSQGLGGAYGYTF. Complete variable domain (other parts from reference TRBV14 and TRBJ1-2): EAGVTQFPSHSVIEKGQTVTLRCDPISGHDNLYWYRRVMGKEIKFLLHFVKESKQDESGMPNNRFLAERTGGTYSTLKVQPAELEDSGVYFCASSQGLGGAYGYTFGSGTRLTVV.

This chain uses TRBV10-3 with TRBJ2-1, with 14 nucleotides matching TRBD2. The trim removed 5 bases at V and 4 bases at J, leaving 7 bases unmatched. This CDR3 contains 17 residues. CDR1 is ENHRY, CDR2 SYGVKD, per germline. CDR3: CAISFRLAGGMYNEQFF. The CDR3, as DNA: TGTGCCATCAGTTTTAGACTAGCGGGGGGGATGTACAATGAGCAGTTCTTC.

The DNA for the CDR3 is TGCAGTGCGAGGACAGAATCCTACGAGCAGTACTTC. It encodes CSARTESYEQYF. This chain connects TRBV20-1 to TRBJ2-7, with D maybe TRBD1 (6 bases). The V end lost 6 bases, the J end lost 1 base, and 10 bases lay between the germline ends. The CDR3 extends over 12 amino acids. Germline CDR1 DFQATT, CDR2 SNEGSKA (reference sequence).

J is TRBJ2-5 and V is TRBV29-1; TRBD1 is a possible D gene (7 bases). The germline CDR1 and CDR2 sequences are SQVTM and ANQGSEA. The CDR3 is made up of 16 amino acids. With 3 bases removed from V and 5 bases from J, the gap between germline ends came to 22 bases. The CDR3 DNA reads as TGCAGCGTTGATTACCCAGGGGGGAGTACGGTGGAGACCCAGTACTTC. Its translation: CSVDYPGGSTVETQYF.

The V and J genes are TRBV11-2 and TRBJ1-2; no clear D. V lost 6 bases to trimming and J lost 4 bases, with 12 bases between them. The germline CDR1 and CDR2 sequences are SGHAT and FQNNGV. This CDR3 spans 13 amino acids. The CDR3 DNA is TGTGCCAGCAGTGCAAACTCGATCTATGGCTACACCTTC. Encoded protein: CASSANSIYGYTF.

The rearrangement links TRBV7-3 to TRBJ1-1, with D perhaps TRBD1 (5 bases). Germline V gene lookup returns CDR1 SGHTA and CDR2 FQGTGA. Trimming removed 5 bases at V and 10 bases at J, with 17 bases between. This CDR3 spans 13 amino acids. The CDR3 DNA reads TGTGCCAGCAGCCAGATCGACGGGGGGGTAGCTTTCTTT. This codes for CASSQIDGGVAFF.

This clonotype has only one observation. In nucleotides, the CDR3 is TGTGCCACCAGCAGAGCGACTAGCGGGACGGGAGGGGCCCAGTACTTC. This translates into CATSRATSGTGGAQYF. The chain uses TRBV15 and TRBJ2-5; TRBD2 aligns across 11 bases. After removal of 1 base from V and 9 bases from J, the junction contained 10 bases not matched to a gene. Germline CDR1 LNHNV, CDR2 YYDKDF (reference sequence). The CDR3 spans 16 residues.

Concerning this clonotype: A much larger clonotype is one base distant, so this may be a read error. The conserved phenylalanine or tryptophan normally closing the CDR3 is absent here, so this likely arose from a read error. The rearrangement links TRBV30 to TRBJ2-6, with D tentatively TRBD1 (6 bases). The CDR3 length is 15 residues. Trimming left V 2 bases short and J 0 bases short, with 8 bases between. The germline V gene encodes CDR1 GTSNPN and CDR2 SVGIG (reference sequence). The CDR3 loop is CAWSLGGSGANVLTL. CDR3 DNA sequence: TGTGCCTGGAGTCTAGGGGGCTCTGGGGCCAACGTCCTGACTCTC.

The chain links TRBV2 to TRBJ2-7; 7 positions agree with TRBD2. Trimming removed 1 base from V and 3 bases from J; junction bases left unmatched: 3. The CDR3 contains 14 residues. Germline CDR1 and CDR2: SNHLY and FYNNEI. CDR3 residues: CASSEVGEGYEQYF. The CDR3 bases are TGTGCCAGCAGTGAAGTGGGGGAGGGCTACGAGCAGTACTTC. Full variable domain (rest looked up from reference TRBV2 and TRBJ2-7): EPEVTQTPSHQVTQMGQEVILRCVPISNHLYFYWYRQILGQKVEFLVSFYNNEISEKSEIFDDQFSVERPDGSNFTLKIRSTKLEDSAMYFCASSEVGEGYEQYFGPGTRLTVT.

This rearrangement joins TRBV6-2 or TRBV6-3 to TRBJ2-3; the match to TRBD1 covers 10 bases. Germline assignment: CDR1 MNHEY and CDR2 SVGEGT. Trimming took 1 base from V and 4 from J; bases not matched to a gene: 2. The CDR3 spans 15 residues. The CDR3 DNA follows: TGTGCCAGCAGTTACTGGACAGGGGGAGCAGATACGCAGTATTTT. This sequence encodes CASSYWTGGADTQYF.

This clonotype was recorded many times. This rearrangement joins TRBV7-8 to TRBJ1-2; 7 nucleotides line up with TRBD1. The CDR3 spans 14 residues. The germline gives CDR1 SGHVS, CDR2 FQNEAQ. V dropped 1 base and J dropped 5; count of bases not matched to a gene: 4. The CDR3 protein is CASSLDDRAYGYTF. DNA of the CDR3: TGTGCCAGCAGCTTAGACGACAGGGCGTATGGCTACACCTTC.